The clone carrying this T cell receptor (beta chain) was seen repeatedly, ten times or more. The antigen remains undetermined. Tagging with unique molecular identifiers was applied to individual cDNA molecules. TCRdb re-analysed the 5' RACE reads in MiXCR, keeping a single row per CDR3 protein. The sample carries about 70,000 distinct CDR3 sequences, roughly an eighth recorded once. The data stem from a study of early T cells in non-severe SARS-CoV-2 infection. At the level of the study: With bulk RNA from unsorted whole blood as input, sequencing yielded unpaired chains. General observations from the study: Reliance on VDJdb matching favored anti-spike CD8 responses; private and CD4 specificities were missed.

CDR1 and CDR2 from the germline V gene are ENHRY and SYGVKD. This CDR3 contains 13 residues. The trim removed 10 bases at V and 1 base at J, leaving 4 bases unmatched. The specimen was whole blood. This chain links TRBV10-3 with TRBJ2-7; 10 bases line up with TRBD2. The clonotype originates from an adult who was a healthcare worker with PCR-confirmed SARS-CoV-2 infection or an uninfected control (not recorded which). The CDR3 bases are TGTGCCACCGGACTAGCGGATTCCTACGAGCAGTACTTC. This encodes CATGLADSYEQYF.